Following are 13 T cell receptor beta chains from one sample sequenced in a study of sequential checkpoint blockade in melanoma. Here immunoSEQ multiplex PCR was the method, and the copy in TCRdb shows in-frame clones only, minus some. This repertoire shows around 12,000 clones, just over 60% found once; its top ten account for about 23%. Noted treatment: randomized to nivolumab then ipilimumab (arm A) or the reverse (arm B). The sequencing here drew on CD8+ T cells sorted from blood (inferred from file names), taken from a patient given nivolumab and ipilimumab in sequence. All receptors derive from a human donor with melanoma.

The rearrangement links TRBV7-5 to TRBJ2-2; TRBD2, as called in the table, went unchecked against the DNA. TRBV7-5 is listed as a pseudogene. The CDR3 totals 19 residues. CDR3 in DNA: TGTGCCAGAAGCGCGGGACTAGCGGGAGCCCAAGGAAACACCGGGGAGCTGTTTTTT. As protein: CARSAGLAGAQGNTGELFF.

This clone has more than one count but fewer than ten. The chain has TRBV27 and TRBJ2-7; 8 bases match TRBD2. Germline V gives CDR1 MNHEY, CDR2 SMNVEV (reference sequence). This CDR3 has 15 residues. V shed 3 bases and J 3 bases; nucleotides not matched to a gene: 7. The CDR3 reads CASSFAGGGGYEQYF. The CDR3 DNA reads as TGTGCCAGCAGTTTCGCCGGGGGGGGAGGCTACGAGCAGTACTTC.

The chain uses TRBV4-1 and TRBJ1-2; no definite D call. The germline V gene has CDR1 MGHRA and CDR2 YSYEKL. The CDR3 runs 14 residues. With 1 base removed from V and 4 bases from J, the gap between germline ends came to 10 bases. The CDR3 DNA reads TGCGCCAGCAGCCAAGCAGGTCGCGTCTATGGCTACACCTTC. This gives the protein CASSQAGRVYGYTF.

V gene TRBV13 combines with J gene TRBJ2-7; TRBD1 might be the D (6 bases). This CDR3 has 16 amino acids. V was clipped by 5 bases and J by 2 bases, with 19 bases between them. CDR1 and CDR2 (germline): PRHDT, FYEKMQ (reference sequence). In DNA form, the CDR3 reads TGTGCCAGCAGCGGATTTGGTCCAGGGGAAACCTACGAGCAGTACTTC. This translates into CASSGFGPGETYEQYF.

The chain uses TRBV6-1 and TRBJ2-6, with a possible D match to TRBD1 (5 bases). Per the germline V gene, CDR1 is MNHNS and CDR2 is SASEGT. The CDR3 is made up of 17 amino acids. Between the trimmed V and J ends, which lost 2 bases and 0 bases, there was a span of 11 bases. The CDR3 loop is CASSEMTASSGANVLTF. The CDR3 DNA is TGTGCCAGCAGTGAAATGACAGCTAGCTCTGGGGCCAACGTCCTGACTTTC.

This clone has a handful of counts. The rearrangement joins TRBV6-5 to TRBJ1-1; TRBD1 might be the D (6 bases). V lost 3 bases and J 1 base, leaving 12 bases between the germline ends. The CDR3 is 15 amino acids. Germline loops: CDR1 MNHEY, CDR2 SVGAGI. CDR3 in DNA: TGTGCCAGCAGTTATGGGACAAATTGGAACACTGAAGCTTTCTTT. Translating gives CASSYGTNWNTEAFF.

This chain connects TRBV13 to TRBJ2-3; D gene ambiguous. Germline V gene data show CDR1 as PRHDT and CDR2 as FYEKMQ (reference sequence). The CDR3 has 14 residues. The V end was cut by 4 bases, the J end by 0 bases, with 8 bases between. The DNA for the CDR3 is TGTGCCAGCAGCTCCCCAACTAGCACAGATACGCAGTATTTT. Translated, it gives CASSSPTSTDTQYF.

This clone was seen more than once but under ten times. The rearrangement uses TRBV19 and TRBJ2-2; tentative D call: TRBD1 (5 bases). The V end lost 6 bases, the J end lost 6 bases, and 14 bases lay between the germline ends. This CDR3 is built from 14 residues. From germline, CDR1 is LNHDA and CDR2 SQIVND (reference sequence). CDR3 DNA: TGTGCCAGTAGCAGGGCCTCGACCGCCGGGGAGCTGTTTTTT. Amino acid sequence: CASSRASTAGELFF.

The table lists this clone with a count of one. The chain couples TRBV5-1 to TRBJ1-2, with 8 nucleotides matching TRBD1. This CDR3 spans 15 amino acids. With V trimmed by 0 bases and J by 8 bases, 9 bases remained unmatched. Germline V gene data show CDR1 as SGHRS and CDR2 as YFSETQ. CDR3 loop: CASSLAAAGGWGYTF. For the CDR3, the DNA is TGCGCCAGCAGCTTGGCCGCGGCAGGGGGCTGGGGCTACACCTTC. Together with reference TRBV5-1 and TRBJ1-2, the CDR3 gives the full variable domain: KAGVTQTPRYLIKTRGQQVTLSCSPISGHRSVSWYQQTPGQGLQFLFEYFSETQRNKGNFPGRFSGRQFSNSRSEMNVSTLELGDSALYLCASSLAAAGGWGYTFGSGTRLTVV.

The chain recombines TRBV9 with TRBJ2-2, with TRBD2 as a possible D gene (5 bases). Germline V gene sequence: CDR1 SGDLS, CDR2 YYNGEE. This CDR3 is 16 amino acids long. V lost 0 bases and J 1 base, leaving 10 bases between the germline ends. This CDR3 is CASSVDDSENTGELFF. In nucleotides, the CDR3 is TGTGCCAGCAGCGTAGATGATAGCGAGAACACCGGGGAGCTGTTTTTT.

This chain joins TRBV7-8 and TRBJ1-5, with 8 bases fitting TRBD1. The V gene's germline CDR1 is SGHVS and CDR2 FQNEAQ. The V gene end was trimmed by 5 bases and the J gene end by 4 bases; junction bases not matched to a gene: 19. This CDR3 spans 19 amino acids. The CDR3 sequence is CASSHLRSGQGPSNQPQHF. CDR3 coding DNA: TGTGCCAGCAGCCACCTAAGATCCGGACAGGGCCCTTCAAATCAGCCCCAGCATTTT. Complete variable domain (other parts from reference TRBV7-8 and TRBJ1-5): GAGVSQSPRYKVAKRGQDVALRCDPISGHVSLFWYQQALGQGPEFLTYFQNEAQLDKSGLPSDRFFAERPEGSVSTLKIQRTQQEDSAVYLCASSHLRSGQGPSNQPQHFGDGTRLSIL.

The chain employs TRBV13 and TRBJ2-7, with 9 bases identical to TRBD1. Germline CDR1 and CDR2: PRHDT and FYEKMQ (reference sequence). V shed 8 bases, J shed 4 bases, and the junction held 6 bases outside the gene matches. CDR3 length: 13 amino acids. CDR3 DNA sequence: TGTGCCAGCGGTCCGGGACAGGGATACGAGCAGTACTTC. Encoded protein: CASGPGQGYEQYF.

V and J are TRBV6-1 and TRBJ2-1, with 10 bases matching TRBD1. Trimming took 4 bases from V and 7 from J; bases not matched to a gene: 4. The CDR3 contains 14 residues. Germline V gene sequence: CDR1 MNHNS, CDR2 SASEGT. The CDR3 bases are TGTGCCAGCAGTGGGGGGACAGGGGTTAATGAGCAGTTCTTC. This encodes CASSGGTGVNEQFF.